Shown below are 23 T cell receptor beta chains from a single sample sequenced in a study of T cells in Graves' hyperthyroidism and ophthalmopathy. Amplification targeted TCR beta CDR3 regions from RNA transcripts. HTBI primers were the set used in a first-round RT-PCR of the TCR CDR3. A single record per CDR3 protein comes from TCRdb applying MiXCR to the multiplex PCR reads. This table holds a few hundred thousand distinct CDR3 sequences, approximately 13% found once. The specimen was blood. Receptors originate from a woman aged 18 to 35 with Graves' hyperthyroidism.

The chain is built from TRBV28 and TRBJ1-2; possibly TRBD1 for D (5 bases). Looked up from germline, CDR1 is MDHEN and CDR2 is SYDVKM. V lost 6 bases, J lost 3 bases, and 11 bases lay in between. This CDR3 region has 13 residues. The CDR3 nucleotides read TGTGCCAGCAGCTCCGGGACCGACTATGGCTACACCTTC. Protein sequence: CASSSGTDYGYTF.

Concerning this clonotype: Being one base from a much bigger clone, this may be a read error. The rearrangement uses TRBV5-8 and TRBJ1-2; D may be TRBD1 (5 bases). Germline CDR1 reads SGHTS; CDR2 reads YDEGEE. The CDR3 is 15 amino acids. The V end was cut by 2 bases, the J end by 7 bases, with 18 bases between. DNA for the CDR3: TGTGCCAGCAGCTTTGGATCGGGGCGGGGGGGTGGCTACACCTTC. As protein: CASSFGSGRGGGYTF. Looking up the rest from reference TRBV5-8 and TRBJ1-2 gives the full variable domain: EAGVTQSPTHLIKTRGQQATLRCSPISGHTSVYWYQQALGLGLQFLLWYDEGEERNRGNFPPRFSGRQFPNYSSELNVNALELEDSALYLCASSFGSGRGGGYTFGSGTRLTVV.

Ten or more counts support this clonotype. V is TRBV20-1 and J is TRBJ1-6; no definite D call. Trimming removed 5 bases at V and 14 bases at J, with 10 bases between. Looked up from germline, CDR1 is DFQATT and CDR2 is SNEGSKA (reference sequence). The CDR3 length is 10 residues. The DNA of the CDR3 is TGCAGTGCTTCCCTAGATGCCCTCCACTTT. It yields the protein CSASLDALHF.

This clonotype came up many times. The CDR3 DNA reads TGTGCCAGCACCTCGGGGACAGAAAAAGCCACAGATACGCAGTATTTT. This codes for CASTSGTEKATDTQYF. The chain links TRBV7-2 to TRBJ2-3; 7 nucleotides agree with TRBD1. CDR1 is SGHTA, CDR2 FQGNSA, per germline. The junction had 12 bases not matched to a gene; V was cut back by 7 bases and J by 2 bases. CDR3 length: 16 amino acids. Combining the CDR3 with reference TRBV7-2 and TRBJ2-3 gives the whole variable domain GAGVSQSPSNKVTEKGKDVELRCDPISGHTALYWYRQSLGQGLEFLIYFQGNSAPDKSGLPSDRFSAERTGGSVSTLTIQRTQQEDSAVYLCASTSGTEKATDTQYFGPGTRLTVL.

This clonotype was seen repeatedly, ten times or more. The chain employs TRBV28 and TRBJ1-1; possibly TRBD1 for D (6 bases). The CDR3 has 14 amino acids. Deletions cut 7 bases from V and 5 bases from J, with 17 bases between. The V gene's germline CDR1 is MDHEN and CDR2 SYDVKM. In nucleotides, the CDR3 is TGTGCCAGCACTCTAGCGGGGGGCTGGACTGAAGCTTTCTTT. Its protein is CASTLAGGWTEAFF.

This CDR3 is CASSSHNEQFF. The CDR3 nucleotides are TGTGCCAGTAGTAGCCACAATGAGCAGTTCTTC. The rearrangement links TRBV19 to TRBJ2-1; unclear D gene. From germline, CDR1 is LNHDA and CDR2 SQIVND (reference sequence). Trimming left V 4 bases short and J 5 bases short, with 3 bases between. The CDR3 has 11 amino acids.

This clonotype was seen at least ten times. The rearrangement links TRBV28 to TRBJ1-5, with a possible D match to TRBD1 (6 bases). Trimming pared 4 bases from V and 7 bases from J, leaving 17 bases between. The CDR3 extends over 15 amino acids. Germline V gives CDR1 MDHEN, CDR2 SYDVKM. This CDR3 is CASSSGTGRDQPQHF. The CDR3 nucleotides read TGTGCCAGCAGTTCGGGCACAGGGAGGGACCAGCCCCAGCATTTT. Variable domain in full (rest from reference TRBV28 and TRBJ1-5): DVKVTQSSRYLVKRTGEKVFLECVQDMDHENMFWYRQDPGLGLRLIYFSYDVKMKEKGDIPEGYSVSREKKERFSLILESASTNQTSMYLCASSSGTGRDQPQHFGDGTRLSIL.

The table lists this clonotype with many counts. The V gene is TRBV20-1, the J gene TRBJ2-1, with 8 bases aligning to TRBD2. Germline V gene sequence: CDR1 DFQATT, CDR2 SNEGSKA (reference sequence). The CDR3 is made up of 16 amino acids. V gave up 6 bases and J gave up 2 bases; unmatched junction bases: 12. CDR3 loop: CSAPPQSGGTYNEQFF. CDR3 nucleotides: TGCAGTGCCCCTCCCCAAAGCGGGGGCACCTACAATGAGCAGTTCTTC.

This clonotype was found a few times. The chain recombines TRBV28 with TRBJ1-2; D is unresolved. Germline V gene lookup returns CDR1 MDHEN and CDR2 SYDVKM. Trimming took 2 bases from V and 9 from J, leaving 10 bases between them. The length of the CDR3 is 12 residues. The CDR3 loop reads CASSLGEMSYTF. CDR3 sequence (DNA): TGTGCCAGCAGTTTAGGGGAGATGAGCTACACCTTC.

To note about this clonotype: Possible read error: a much larger clone is one base away. The rearrangement links TRBV19 to TRBJ2-1; D unclear. The CDR3 sequence is 17 residues long. CDR1 is LNHDA, CDR2 SQIVND, per germline (reference sequence). Here the CDR3 reads CASSILGSLSSYNEQLF. The CDR3 DNA reads as TGTGCCAGTAGTATCCTGGGGTCGCTCAGCTCCTACAATGAGCAGCTCTTC.

This clonotype was counted ten times or more. The chain carries TRBV5-8 and TRBJ2-3; D is possibly TRBD1 (6 bases). Per germline, CDR1 SGHTS and CDR2 YDEGEE. Trimming removed 4 bases at V and 1 base at J, with 10 bases between. The CDR3 extends over 14 amino acids. The CDR3 DNA follows: TGTGCCAGCAGCAAACAGGGACGCACAGATACGCAGTATTTT. This translates into CASSKQGRTDTQYF.

This clonotype was observed many times. The CDR3, as DNA: TGTGCCAGCAGCACCAAACGACTAGCCTATGGCTACACCTTC. Protein: CASSTKRLAYGYTF. The V and J genes are TRBV28 and TRBJ1-2; D remains unclear. Looked up from germline, CDR1 is MDHEN and CDR2 is SYDVKM. Between the trimmed V and J ends, which lost 6 bases and 4 bases, there was a span of 15 bases. This CDR3 has 14 amino acids.

This clonotype was counted at least ten times. The V and J genes are TRBV2 and TRBJ2-5, with D hard to call. The CDR3 covers 13 residues. V dropped 0 bases and J dropped 7 bases, with 9 bases sitting between them. CDR1 and CDR2 (germline): SNHLY, FYNNEI. Here the CDR3 reads CASSEALRRTQYF. The CDR3, as DNA: TGTGCCAGCAGTGAAGCGCTGCGGCGGACCCAGTACTTC.

This clonotype was counted ten times or more. J is TRBJ1-6 and V is TRBV7-2, with D possibly matching TRBD1 (5 bases). The V gene's germline CDR1 is SGHTA and CDR2 FQGNSA. The CDR3 spans 15 residues. V was trimmed by 1 base and J by 7 bases, leaving 11 bases between them. The CDR3 DNA sequence: TGTGCCAGCAGCTTAGGACGAGGGGCCAATTCACCCCTCCACTTT. Translating it yields CASSLGRGANSPLHF.

Worth noting for this clonotype: A much larger clone is a single base away; this may be a read error. The rearrangement uses TRBV2 and TRBJ2-7; perhaps TRBD1 as D (5 bases). V gave up 8 bases and J gave up 0 bases, with 11 bases separating them. Looked up from germline, CDR1 is SNHLY and CDR2 is FYNNEI. CDR3 size: 13 residues. The CDR3 spells CASGADYSYEQYF. The CDR3 DNA sequence: TGTGCCAGCGGGGCAGATTACTCCTACGAGCAGTACTTC.

This clonotype was observed at least ten times. The chain carries TRBV12-3 or TRBV12-4 and TRBJ2-5; tentatively, D is TRBD2 (6 bases). The CDR3 consists of 14 residues. With 6 bases removed from V and 2 bases from J, the gap between germline ends came to 13 bases. The CDR3, as DNA: TGTGCCAGCAGCCCCGGCCGGGAGCAAGAGACCCAGTACTTC. Translating gives CASSPGREQETQYF.

This clonotype was detected ten times or more. The chain combines TRBV20-1 with TRBJ2-7; no clear D gene. The CDR3 loop spans 14 amino acids. Germline CDR1 is DFQATT and CDR2 is SNEGSKA (reference sequence). The V gene lost 2 bases and the J gene lost 0 bases, with 11 bases spanning the gap. The CDR3 sequence: CSARPPDSSYEQYF. The CDR3 DNA follows: TGCAGTGCTAGACCCCCGGATAGCTCCTACGAGCAGTACTTC.

This chain joins TRBV20-1 and TRBJ1-4, with D unclear. The V gene lost 3 bases and the J gene lost 2 bases, with 7 bases spanning the gap. Per the germline V gene, CDR1 is DFQATT and CDR2 is SNEGSKA (reference sequence). The CDR3 has 13 residues. In DNA, the CDR3 is TGCAGTGCTAGCACGGCGACTAATGAAAAACTGTTTTTT. This gives the protein CSASTATNEKLFF.

This clonotype was recorded many times. This chain's CDR3 is CASSDQGNQPQHF. The CDR3 coding sequence is TGTGCCAGCAGTGATCAAGGGAATCAGCCCCAGCATTTT. The chain is built from TRBV2 and TRBJ1-5; no definite D call. The CDR3 loop spans 13 amino acids. Per germline, CDR1 SNHLY and CDR2 FYNNEI. Trimming stripped 3 bases from V and 4 bases from J, with 7 bases between.

There are many counts of this clonotype. The V and J genes are TRBV28 and TRBJ2-7, with D unclear. This CDR3 is built from 13 residues. The V gene's germline CDR1 is MDHEN and CDR2 SYDVKM. The ends were cut back, 2 bases at V and 2 bases at J, with 7 bases in the middle. CDR3 protein: CASSLISTYEQYF. The CDR3 DNA reads as TGTGCCAGCAGTTTAATCAGTACCTACGAGCAGTACTTC.

This clonotype was recorded many times. This chain links TRBV7-2 with TRBJ2-3; the match to TRBD1 covers 7 bases. Trimming took 3 bases from V and 6 from J; bases not matched to a gene: 3. This CDR3 comprises 13 residues. The germline CDR1 and CDR2 sequences are SGHTA and FQGNSA. The CDR3 bases are TGTGCCAGCAGCTTTCAGGGGGTGGATACGCAGTATTTT. Residues: CASSFQGVDTQYF.

This clonotype was picked up a small number of times. The rearrangement links TRBV2 to TRBJ1-3; 12 positions match TRBD1. CDR3 length: 18 amino acids. The germline CDR1 and CDR2 sequences are SNHLY and FYNNEI. Trimming removed 6 bases from V and 3 bases from J; junction bases left unmatched: 12. Here the CDR3 reads CASRKGTGGAGRGNTIYF. The CDR3 DNA is TGTGCCAGCAGGAAGGGGACAGGGGGCGCGGGTCGTGGAAACACCATATATTTT.

This clonotype was detected ten times or more. The chain uses TRBV6-2 or TRBV6-3 and TRBJ2-1; TRBD2 aligns across 8 bases. The germline V gene encodes CDR1 MNHEY and CDR2 SVGEGT. The CDR3 consists of 16 residues. V trimming: 4 bases; J trimming: 2 bases; junction bases outside the gene matches: 7. The CDR3 here is CASSFGAGVAYNEQFF. The CDR3 DNA follows: TGTGCCAGCAGTTTCGGAGCGGGAGTTGCCTACAATGAGCAGTTCTTC.